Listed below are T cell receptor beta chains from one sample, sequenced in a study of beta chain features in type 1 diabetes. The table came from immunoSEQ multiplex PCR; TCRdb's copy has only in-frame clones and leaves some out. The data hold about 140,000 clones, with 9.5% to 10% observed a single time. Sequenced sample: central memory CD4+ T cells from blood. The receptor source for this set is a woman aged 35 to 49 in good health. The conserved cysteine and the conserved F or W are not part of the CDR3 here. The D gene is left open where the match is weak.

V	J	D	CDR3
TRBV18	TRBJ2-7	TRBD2	ASSPPGGVYEQY
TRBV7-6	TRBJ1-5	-	ASSSYGGQPQH
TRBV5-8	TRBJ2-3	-	ASSPVLQRTDTQY
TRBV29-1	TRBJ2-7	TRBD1	SVGQGSPYEQY
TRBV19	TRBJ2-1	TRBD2	ASSRSRTSGGAGEQF
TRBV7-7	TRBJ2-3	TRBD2	ASSLGLAGTDTQY
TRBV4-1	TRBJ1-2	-	ASSQDQGTYGYT
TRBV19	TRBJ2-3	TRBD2	ASSIEKASGRPDTQY
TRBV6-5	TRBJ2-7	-	ASSYRLATDEQY
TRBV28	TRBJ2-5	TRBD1	ASRNPGQNQETQY
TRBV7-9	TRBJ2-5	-	ASRESVVGSY
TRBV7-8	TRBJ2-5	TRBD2	ASSLGLAGNQETQY
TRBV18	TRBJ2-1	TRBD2	ASSETSGGWNEQF
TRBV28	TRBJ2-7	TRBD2	ASSPRLAAPYEQY
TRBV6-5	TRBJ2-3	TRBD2	ASSYGSGGFDTQY
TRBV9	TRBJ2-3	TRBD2	ASSVLAGGVDTQY
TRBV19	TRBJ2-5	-	ASSIREQETQY
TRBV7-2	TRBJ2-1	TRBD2	ASRLAGGTYNEQF